What follows are 30 T cell receptor beta chains derived from one specimen sequenced in a study of T cells in Graves' hyperthyroidism and ophthalmopathy. There were TCR beta CDR3 regions amplified from RNA transcripts. Carried out on the TCR CDR3, a first-round RT-PCR used the HTBI primer set. TCRdb re-called the multiplex PCR reads through MiXCR, storing one row per CDR3 protein. In the table there are a few hundred thousand distinct CDR3 sequences, about 16% of which are singletons. Input material: blood. These receptors came from a woman younger than 45 with Graves' ophthalmopathy.

J is TRBJ2-7 and V is TRBV20-1, with 8 bases identical to TRBD1. V was pared by 0 bases and J by 7 bases, with 14 bases of the junction left unmatched. Germline V gene sequence: CDR1 DFQATT, CDR2 SNEGSKA (reference sequence). The CDR3 extends over 16 amino acids. The chain's CDR3 is CSAREADRANLGEQYF. Here the CDR3 DNA reads TGCAGTGCTAGAGAAGCGGACAGGGCGAACTTGGGGGAGCAGTACTTC.

This clonotype was counted ten times or more. The chain recombines TRBV11-3 with TRBJ2-3; D is possibly TRBD1 or TRBD2 (5 bases each). The V and J ends lost 3 bases and 6 bases respectively, with 13 bases between them. CDR3 size: 14 residues. The germline V gene has CDR1 SGHNT and CDR2 YENEEA. DNA for the CDR3: TGTGCCAGCAGCTTGGGGACCGGGACGGATACGCAGTATTTT. This codes for CASSLGTGTDTQYF.

This rearrangement joins TRBV19 to TRBJ1-5, with 7 bases lining up with TRBD1. V gave up 7 bases and J gave up 7 bases; unmatched junction bases: 13. CDR1 LNHDA and CDR2 SQIVND come from the germline V gene (reference sequence). The CDR3 sequence is 15 residues long. The CDR3 coding sequence is TGTGCCAGTACCCCTCAGGGGGGTCTTTTCCAGCCCCAGCATTTT. Protein sequence: CASTPQGGLFQPQHF.

In its sample, this clonotype was seen many times. The CDR3 is CASSLVSGSGTEAFF. The CDR3, as DNA: TGTGCCAGCAGTTTAGTATCCGGGAGCGGCACTGAAGCTTTCTTT. This rearrangement joins TRBV12-3 or TRBV12-4 to TRBJ1-1, with D unclear. CDR3 size: 15 residues. V was cut by 1 base and J by 4 bases, with 13 bases left in between.

This clonotype appeared a few times. The CDR3 bases are TGTGCCAGCAGCCTTAGGGCCAGAGGGGCCGAATACAATGAGCAGTTCTTC. Protein sequence: CASSLRARGAEYNEQFF. This chain uses TRBV27 with TRBJ2-1; D may be TRBD1 or TRBD2 (5 bases each). Per the germline V gene, CDR1 is MNHEY and CDR2 is SMNVEV (reference sequence). There are 17 residues in the CDR3. Trimming took off 6 bases at V and 4 bases at J, with 22 bases between the two ends.

The chain carries TRBV15 and TRBJ2-7, with 7 bases that match TRBD2. The length of the CDR3 is 13 residues. Germline CDR1 reads LNHNV; CDR2 reads YYDKDF (reference sequence). V trimming: 9 bases; J trimming: 1 base; junction bases outside the gene matches: 6. CDR3 bases: TGTGCCACAGGAGCGGGGTTATCCTACGAGCAGTACTTC. Its protein is CATGAGLSYEQYF.

The chain has TRBV19 and TRBJ1-1; TRBD1 is a possible D gene (5 bases). The germline CDR1 and CDR2 sequences are LNHDA and SQIVND (reference sequence). The V end was cut by 5 bases, the J end by 5 bases, with 18 bases between. The CDR3 is 15 amino acids. In DNA form, the CDR3 reads TGTGCCAGTAGTTCATTTCAGCTTGGGGGGACTGAAGCTTTCTTT. Translated: CASSSFQLGGTEAFF.

The chain combines TRBV14 with TRBJ2-1, with TRBD2 matching 7 bases. The CDR3 loop spans 15 amino acids. Germline trimming cut 4 bases from V and 0 bases from J; bases unmatched to any gene: 3. CDR1 and CDR2 (germline): SGHDN, FVKESK. The CDR3 bases are TGTGCCAGCAGCCTGAGCGGGACCTCCTACAATGAGCAGTTCTTC. Residues: CASSLSGTSYNEQFF.

The sample holds many counts of this clonotype. The chain carries TRBV6-2 or TRBV6-3 and TRBJ2-7; D might be TRBD2 (6 bases). CDR3 length: 15 residues. Trimming took 5 bases from V and 3 from J, leaving 17 bases between them. Germline CDR1 MNHEY, CDR2 SVGEGT. CDR3 sequence: CASSPSGTPSYEQYF. Written as DNA, the CDR3 is TGTGCCAGCAGTCCATCCGGGACTCCAAGCTACGAGCAGTACTTC.

Ten or more counts support this clonotype. The gene calls are TRBV11-3 and TRBJ2-1, with D possibly being TRBD2 (6 bases). The V end lost 3 bases, the J end lost 6 bases, and 15 bases lay between the germline ends. Germline CDR1 and CDR2: SGHNT and YENEEA. This CDR3 contains 15 residues. The CDR3 is CASSFGLAGRNEQFF. CDR3 in DNA: TGTGCCAGCAGCTTTGGGTTGGCGGGACGCAATGAGCAGTTCTTC.

The sample holds many counts of this clonotype. The gene calls are TRBV7-2 and TRBJ2-7; D may be TRBD2 (6 bases). Trimming pared 5 bases from V and 2 bases from J, leaving 16 bases between. The germline CDR1 and CDR2 sequences are SGHTA and FQGNSA. This CDR3 has 15 amino acids. This chain's CDR3 is CASSPQRLVPYEQYF. The CDR3 nucleotides read TGTGCCAGCAGCCCTCAACGACTAGTGCCCTACGAGCAGTACTTC.

The chain links TRBV20-1 to TRBJ2-7, with a possible D match to TRBD2 (5 bases). The V end was cut by 6 bases, the J end by 7 bases, with 22 bases between. The CDR3 loop spans 14 amino acids. CDR1 DFQATT and CDR2 SNEGSKA come from the germline V gene (reference sequence). The CDR3 DNA reads TGCAGTGCGAGGGAGAGTACTTCGGATCGGGAGCAGTACTTC. Protein product: CSARESTSDREQYF.

This clonotype was seen more than once but under ten times. The V gene is TRBV3-1, the J gene TRBJ2-1, with 15 nucleotides matching TRBD2. Germline V lookup: CDR1 LGHDT, CDR2 YNNKEL (reference sequence). This CDR3 has 22 amino acids. The trim removed 4 bases at V and 2 bases at J, leaving 18 bases unmatched. This CDR3 is CASSPQGHPPGLAGGTYNEQFF. CDR3 DNA: TGTGCCAGCAGCCCTCAGGGACACCCCCCGGGACTAGCGGGGGGTACCTACAATGAGCAGTTCTTC.

The CDR3 reads CASSESADTEAFF. The CDR3 coding sequence is TGCGCCAGCAGTGAGTCTGCAGACACTGAAGCTTTCTTT. The chain is built from TRBV10-2 and TRBJ1-1, with D hard to call. Per the germline V gene, CDR1 is WSHSY and CDR2 is SAAADI. The CDR3 totals 13 residues. The V and J ends lost 0 bases and 3 bases respectively, with 5 bases between them.

This clonotype was recorded at least ten times. Here the CDR3 reads CASSSVRADIETQYF. Here the CDR3 DNA reads TGTGCCAGCAGTTCAGTCAGGGCCGATATCGAGACCCAGTACTTC. V usage is TRBV28 and J usage is TRBJ2-5; D perhaps matches TRBD1 (5 bases). CDR3 size: 15 residues. The V and J ends lost 4 bases and 5 bases respectively, with 17 bases between them. The germline CDR1 and CDR2 sequences are MDHEN and SYDVKM.

This clonotype showed up many times. The V gene is TRBV27, the J gene TRBJ1-1; D may be TRBD1 (6 bases). This CDR3 spans 17 amino acids. From germline, CDR1 is MNHEY and CDR2 SMNVEV (reference sequence). The V gene lost 8 bases and the J gene lost 1 base, with 23 bases spanning the gap. The CDR3 loop is CASQQDSDPGKNTEAFF. The CDR3 coding sequence is TGTGCCAGCCAACAGGACAGCGATCCGGGTAAGAACACTGAAGCTTTCTTT.

This clonotype was seen many times. The rearrangement uses TRBV3-1 and TRBJ1-1; D is unclear. This CDR3 is 13 amino acids long. CDR1 LGHDT and CDR2 YNNKEL come from the germline V gene (reference sequence). V lost 4 bases to trimming and J lost 3 bases, with 9 bases between them. The CDR3 here is CASSPTPDTEAFF. In nucleotides, the CDR3 is TGTGCCAGCAGCCCTACACCCGACACTGAAGCTTTCTTT.

The chain has TRBV7-8 and TRBJ2-6, with 8 bases lining up with TRBD1. From germline, CDR1 is SGHVS and CDR2 FQNEAQ. There are 19 residues in the CDR3. V shed 5 bases, J shed 1 base, and the junction held 13 bases outside the gene matches. The CDR3 nucleotides read TGTGCCAGCAGCACCTTCAGGGGGCCTTGGGATTCTGGGGCCAACGTCCTGACTTTC. Its protein product is CASSTFRGPWDSGANVLTF.

This chain uses TRBV6-2 or TRBV6-3 with TRBJ1-1, with D unclear. CDR1 is MNHEY, CDR2 SVGEGT, per germline. V was cut by 2 bases and J by 5 bases, with 12 bases left in between. The CDR3 sequence is 14 residues long. The CDR3 here is CASSYGTPRTEAFF. The CDR3 bases are TGTGCCAGCAGTTACGGCACCCCGCGGACTGAAGCTTTCTTT.

Only a few counts were recorded for this clonotype. This rearrangement joins TRBV6-1 to TRBJ2-1; 8 nucleotides line up with TRBD2. Germline trimming cut 2 bases from V and 0 bases from J; bases unmatched to any gene: 6. The CDR3 is made up of 17 amino acids. Germline loops: CDR1 MNHNS, CDR2 SASEGT. The CDR3 sequence is CASSERGSGSSYNEQFF. The CDR3, as DNA: TGTGCCAGCAGTGAAAGAGGGAGCGGGAGCTCCTACAATGAGCAGTTCTTC.

Many counts were recorded for this clonotype. The rearrangement uses TRBV27 and TRBJ2-5, with TRBD2 matching over 10 bases. With 4 bases clipped from V and 2 bases from J, the junction kept 4 bases outside the gene matches. The CDR3 loop spans 15 amino acids. Germline V gene lookup returns CDR1 MNHEY and CDR2 SMNVEV (reference sequence). CDR3 loop: CASSSGTSAQETQYF. The DNA of the CDR3 is TGTGCCAGCAGTTCAGGGACTAGCGCTCAAGAGACCCAGTACTTC.

V usage is TRBV27 and J usage is TRBJ2-3, with D perhaps TRBD2 (6 bases). Trimming took 0 bases from V and 0 from J, leaving 7 bases between them. The CDR3 totals 15 residues. The germline CDR1 and CDR2 sequences are MNHEY and SMNVEV (reference sequence). The CDR3 region has the DNA TGTGCCAGCAGTTTATCGCGGGATAGCACAGATACGCAGTATTTT. It codes for CASSLSRDSTDTQYF.

This clonotype was detected a few times. The chain uses TRBV6-1 and TRBJ1-2; D perhaps matches TRBD1 (5 bases). Germline assignment: CDR1 MNHNS and CDR2 SASEGT. V lost 2 bases and J lost 4, with 17 bases in between. This CDR3 has 16 amino acids. The CDR3, as DNA: TGTGCCAGCAGTGAACCGCCCCCAGGGAAGAGCTATGGCTACACCTTC. Residues: CASSEPPPGKSYGYTF.

In its sample, this clonotype was seen a few times. This chain joins TRBV6-1 and TRBJ2-3; 7 nucleotides line up with TRBD2. The CDR3 length is 14 residues. V dropped 4 bases and J dropped 7; count of bases not matched to a gene: 8. From germline, CDR1 is MNHNS and CDR2 SASEGT. The CDR3 loop reads CASSVGTTLNTQYF. CDR3 coding DNA: TGTGCCAGCAGTGTGGGGACTACTCTTAATACGCAGTATTTT.

Ten or more counts support this clonotype. This chain joins TRBV6-2 or TRBV6-3 and TRBJ2-3; D is possibly TRBD2 (5 bases). Deletions cut 4 bases from V and 4 bases from J, with 12 bases between. CDR1 and CDR2 from the germline V gene are MNHEY and SVGEGT. The CDR3 runs to 14 residues. In DNA, the CDR3 is TGTGCCAGCAGTTGGGAGAGTGAGGCAGATACGCAGTATTTT. Translation: CASSWESEADTQYF.

This clonotype was counted at least ten times. The CDR3 protein is CASSFRDRASYEQYF. In DNA, the CDR3 is TGTGCCAGCAGTTTCCGGGACAGGGCTTCCTACGAGCAGTACTTC. The chain recombines TRBV28 with TRBJ2-7; TRBD1 agrees at 9 bases. The ends lost 3 bases at V and 1 base at J; junction bases unmatched: 4. In germline, CDR1 is MDHEN, CDR2 SYDVKM. CDR3 length: 15 residues.

This clonotype was detected ten times or more. A read error is possible here, since a much larger clone lies one base away. The CDR3 DNA follows: TGTGCCAGCAGCCATACTAGCGGATACGAGCAGTACTTC. Amino acids: CASSHTSGYEQYF. The chain couples TRBV6-5 to TRBJ2-7, with 8 bases aligning to TRBD2. V dropped 6 bases and J dropped 4; count of bases not matched to a gene: 5. This CDR3 region has 13 residues. In germline, CDR1 is MNHEY, CDR2 SVGAGI.

Ten or more counts support this clonotype. The rearrangement joins TRBV2 to TRBJ2-1; 13 nucleotides agree with TRBD2. The V gene end was trimmed by 6 bases and the J gene end by 6 bases; junction bases not matched to a gene: 5. CDR3 length: 15 amino acids. The V gene's germline CDR1 is SNHLY and CDR2 FYNNEI. CDR3: CASSETSGRINEQFF. CDR3 nucleotides: TGTGCCAGCAGCGAGACTAGCGGGAGGATCAATGAGCAGTTCTTC.

This clonotype was observed a handful of times. This chain connects TRBV29-1 to TRBJ1-2; TRBD1 is a possible D gene (5 bases). This CDR3 has 13 amino acids. V was cut by 6 bases and J by 3 bases, with 14 bases left in between. CDR1 and CDR2 (germline): SQVTM, ANQGSEA. This CDR3 is CSVNAREDYGYTF. DNA of the CDR3: TGCAGCGTGAATGCCAGGGAAGACTATGGCTACACCTTC.

This clonotype was observed many times. The rearrangement uses TRBV7-9 and TRBJ2-5; 9 bases are a match to TRBD2. Trimming at V came to 5 bases and at J to 1 base, leaving 11 bases not matched to a gene. Germline CDR1 is SEHNR and CDR2 is FQNEAQ (reference sequence). The CDR3 runs 17 residues. CDR3 DNA sequence: TGTGCCAGCAGCGACCCCGCTAGCGGGATGGGCCAAGAGACCCAGTACTTC. Translated: CASSDPASGMGQETQYF. The whole variable domain, remainder taken from reference TRBV7-9 and TRBJ2-5, is DTGVSQNPRHKITKRGQNVTFRCDPISEHNRLYWYRQTLGQGPEFLTYFQNEAQLEKSRLLSDRFSAERPKGSFSTLEIQRTEQGDSAMYLCASSDPASGMGQETQYFGPGTRLLVL.